This TCR beta chain was obtained from a study of T cell repertoires in cytomegalovirus infection. Across the whole study: Matching HLA type and CMV infection were both indicated by public TCR beta signatures.

A single record per CDR3 protein comes from TCRdb applying MiXCR to the reads. The sample lists 100,000 to 150,000 distinct CDR3 sequences, less than 9.5% occurring once. Study observations and caveats: In two of eight donors, the top clonotype was HLA-C-restricted CMV-specific.

In this sample, this clonotype turned up many times. Its target is unknown. J lost 7 bases, V lost 4 bases, and 9 bases had no gene match. CDR1 SGHTA and CDR2 FQGNSA come from the germline V gene. This CDR3 has 15 residues. The genes are TRBV7-2 and TRBJ2-7, with TRBD2 matching 11 bases. The source is a human donor in good health (CMV status not recorded). Some clones in this sample may be carry-over from other donors' samples. Sequencing was done on a sample of PBMCs. The DNA of the CDR3 is TGTGCCAGCAGCTCAGGGACTAGCGGAACCCTGGAGCAGTACTTC. Protein product: CASSSGTSGTLEQYF.